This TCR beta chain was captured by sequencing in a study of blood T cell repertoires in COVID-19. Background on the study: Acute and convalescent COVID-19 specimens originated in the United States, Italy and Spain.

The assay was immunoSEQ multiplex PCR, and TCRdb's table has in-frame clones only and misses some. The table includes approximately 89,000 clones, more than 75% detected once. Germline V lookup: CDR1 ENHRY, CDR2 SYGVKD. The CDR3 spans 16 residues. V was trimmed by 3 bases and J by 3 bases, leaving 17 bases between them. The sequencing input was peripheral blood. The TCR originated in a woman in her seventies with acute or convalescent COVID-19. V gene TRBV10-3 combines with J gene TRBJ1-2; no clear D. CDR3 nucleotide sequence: TGTGCCATCAGTGAAACGGGGAAAGGGATTGACTATGGCTACACCTTC. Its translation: CAISETGKGIDYGYTF.